This T cell receptor beta chain was sequenced for a study of OX40 agonist ivuxolimab in advanced cancers. Data came from immunoSEQ multiplex PCR; TCRdb stores just in-frame clones and leaves some out. The sample yields roughly 72,000 clones, over 70% seen once. The sequence derives from an adult with an advanced solid tumor such as melanoma, head and neck, liver or kidney cancer. Sequences were derived from CD4+ or CD8+ T cells sorted from blood, sampled in a trial of the OX40 agonist ivuxolimab.

The CDR3 DNA follows: TGTGCCAGCAGCTGGGATTACACGGGGGTCGGTGAGACCCAGTACTTC. It translates to CASSWDYTGVGETQYF. This chain joins TRBV5-6 and TRBJ2-5; tentatively, D is TRBD2 (6 bases). The germline V and J ends were trimmed by 3 bases and 5 bases, with 20 bases remaining between them. The germline gives CDR1 SGHDT, CDR2 YYEEEE. The CDR3 extends over 16 amino acids.